This T cell receptor beta chain was sequenced in a study of Graves' ophthalmopathy and Graves' hyperthyroidism. RNA transcripts were the template, and TCR beta CDR3 regions were amplified from them. First-round RT-PCR employed HTBI primers, with a second-round multiplex PCR after it. TCRdb re-analysed the multiplex PCR reads in MiXCR, keeping a single row per CDR3 protein. The repertoire holds hundreds of thousands of distinct CDR3 sequences, with just over 40% as singletons. The CDR3 is made up of 15 amino acids. Trimming cost V 5 bases and J 10 bases; bases outside gene matches: 7. Looked up from germline, CDR1 is SNHLY and CDR2 is FYNNEI. General study results and limits: Also, most clonotypes expanded in the thyroid above 0.001 frequency appeared in blood.

This clonotype was observed many times. The antigen remains undetermined. Sequencing was carried out using peripheral blood. The chain combines TRBV2 with TRBJ1-6; 11 nucleotides agree with TRBD1. The sequence was obtained from an adult man with Graves' ophthalmopathy. The CDR3 protein is CASSRTGTGGSPLHF. The CDR3 coding sequence is TGTGCCAGCAGTCGGACCGGGACAGGGGGATCACCCCTCCACTTT. The full variable domain, with the rest looked up from reference TRBV2 and TRBJ1-6, is EPEVTQTPSHQVTQMGQEVILRCVPISNHLYFYWYRQILGQKVEFLVSFYNNEISEKSEIFDDQFSVERPDGSNFTLKIRSTKLEDSAMYFCASSRTGTGGSPLHFGNGTRLTVT.